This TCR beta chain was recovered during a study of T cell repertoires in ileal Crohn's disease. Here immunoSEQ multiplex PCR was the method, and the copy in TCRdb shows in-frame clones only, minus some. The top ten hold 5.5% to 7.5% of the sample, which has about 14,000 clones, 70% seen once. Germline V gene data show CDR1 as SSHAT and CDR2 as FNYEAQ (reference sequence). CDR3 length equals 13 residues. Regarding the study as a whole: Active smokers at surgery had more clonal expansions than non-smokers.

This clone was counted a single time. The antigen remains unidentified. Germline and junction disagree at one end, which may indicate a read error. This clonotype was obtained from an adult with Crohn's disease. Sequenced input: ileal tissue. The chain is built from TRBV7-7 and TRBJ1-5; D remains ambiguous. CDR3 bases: TGTGCTAGCAGCTTAGGGCAGGATCAGCCCCAGCATTTT. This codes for CASSLGQDQPQHF.